These 26 T cell receptor beta chains were all obtained from the same sample, sequenced in a study of T cell repertoires in ileal Crohn's disease. The data were produced by immunoSEQ multiplex PCR, yet TCRdb's version contains in-frame clones alone and is incomplete. Here the sample spans approximately 15,000 clones, 80% being singletons. The material sequenced was ileal tissue. These receptors were collected from an adult with Crohn's disease.

V usage is TRBV27 and J usage is TRBJ2-1; 7 bases map to TRBD2. Germline assignment: CDR1 MNHEY and CDR2 SMNVEV (reference sequence). J lost 2 bases, V lost 7 bases, and 8 bases had no gene match. The CDR3 loop spans 15 amino acids. The CDR3 bases are TGTGCCAGCACTCCCCGAGGGACTACCTACAATGAGCAGTTCTTC. Translation: CASTPRGTTYNEQFF.

This clone has just a few counts. This chain links TRBV2 with TRBJ2-1; TRBD2 agrees at 9 bases. The CDR3 is 15 amino acids. CDR1 SNHLY and CDR2 FYNNEI come from the germline V gene. The V gene end was trimmed by 7 bases and the J gene end by 7 bases; junction bases not matched to a gene: 11. CDR3 region: CASKVLAGPENEQFF. The CDR3 region has the DNA TGTGCCAGCAAAGTTCTAGCGGGGCCGGAAAATGAGCAGTTCTTC. Together with reference TRBV2 and TRBJ2-1, the CDR3 gives the full variable domain: EPEVTQTPSHQVTQMGQEVILRCVPISNHLYFYWYRQILGQKVEFLVSFYNNEISEKSEIFDDQFSVERPDGSNFTLKIRSTKLEDSAMYFCASKVLAGPENEQFFGPGTRLTVL.

Notes on this clone: The junction departs from the called germline gene at one end, perhaps through a read error. J is TRBJ2-3 and V is TRBV5-6; TRBD2 matches 10 bases. In germline, CDR1 is SGHDT, CDR2 YYEEEE. CDR3 length: 13 amino acids. Here the CDR3 reads CATSGRGTDTQYF. CDR3 nucleotide sequence: TGTGCCACCAGCGGGAGGGGCACAGATACGCAGTATTTT. The whole variable domain, filled in from reference TRBV5-6 and TRBJ2-3, reads DAGVTQSPTHLIKTRGQQVTLRCSPKSGHDTVSWYQQALGQGPQFIFQYYEEEERQRGNFPDRFSGHQFPNYSSELNVNALLLGDSALYLCATSGRGTDTQYFGPGTRLTVL.

The V and J genes are TRBV18 and TRBJ2-7; D is unresolved. The length of the CDR3 is 13 residues. Germline assignment: CDR1 KGHSH and CDR2 LQKENI. With 5 bases removed from V and 5 bases from J, the gap between germline ends came to 13 bases. The CDR3 here is CASSLGRSNEQYF. DNA of the CDR3: TGTGCCAGCTCATTAGGCAGGTCCAACGAGCAGTACTTC.

In this sample, this clone turned up a few times. The chain is built from TRBV5-4 and TRBJ1-1, with 8 bases that match TRBD1. The V and J ends lost 4 bases and 1 base, in that order; junction bases with no gene match: 6. From germline, CDR1 is SGHNT and CDR2 YYREEE (reference sequence). The CDR3 has 15 amino acids. In DNA, the CDR3 is TGTGCCAGCAGCCCTCCCAGGGGGCCGAACACTGAAGCTTTCTTT. It translates to CASSPPRGPNTEAFF.

The chain joins TRBV11-3 to TRBJ2-2, with unresolved D. CDR3 size: 14 residues. Germline V gene sequence: CDR1 SGHNT, CDR2 YENEEA. The V gene lost 3 bases and the J gene lost 3 bases, with 8 bases spanning the gap. CDR3 region: CASSFGQYTGELFF. For the CDR3, the DNA is TGTGCCAGCAGCTTTGGGCAGTACACCGGGGAGCTGTTTTTT. The full variable domain, with the rest looked up from reference TRBV11-3 and TRBJ2-2, is EAGVVQSPRYKIIEKKQPVAFWCNPISGHNTLYWYLQNLGQGPELLIRYENEEAVDDSQLPKDRFSAERLKGVDSTLKIQPAELGDSAVYLCASSFGQYTGELFFGEGSRLTVL.

This clone is classed as large. This rearrangement joins TRBV6-1 to TRBJ1-2, with TRBD1 as a possible D gene (5 bases). The CDR3 sequence is 15 residues long. Germline V gene sequence: CDR1 MNHNS, CDR2 SASEGT. Trimming left V 1 base short and J 2 bases short, with 11 bases between. CDR3 nucleotide sequence: TGTGCCAGCAGTGAAGGTTGGGGCGGAAACTATGGCTACACCTTC. Its translation is CASSEGWGGNYGYTF.

The chain recombines TRBV5-4 with TRBJ2-2; TRBD2 aligns across 10 bases. The J segment lost 2 bases and the V segment lost 4 bases, leaving 5 bases of the junction unmatched. Per germline, CDR1 SGHNT and CDR2 YYREEE (reference sequence). This CDR3 is built from 16 residues. The CDR3 sequence: CASSQGTSVNTGELFF. In DNA form, the CDR3 reads TGTGCCAGCAGCCAAGGGACTAGCGTTAACACCGGGGAGCTGTTTTTT.

This chain links TRBV18 with TRBJ2-5, with 9 bases matching TRBD1. Germline CDR1 KGHSH, CDR2 LQKENI. The ends lost 3 bases at V and 2 bases at J; junction bases unmatched: 10. The CDR3 is made up of 17 amino acids. Here the CDR3 DNA reads TGTGCCAGCTCACCTCGAAATGGACAGGGGACACAAGAGACCCAGTACTTC. It yields the protein CASSPRNGQGTQETQYF. Full variable domain (missing parts from reference TRBV18 and TRBJ2-5): NAGVMQNPRHLVRRRGQEARLRCSPMKGHSHVYWYRQLPEEGLKFMVYLQKENIIDESGMPKERFSAEFPKEGPSILRIQQVVRGDSAAYFCASSPRNGQGTQETQYFGPGTRLLVL.

This chain uses TRBV7-8 with TRBJ2-7, with D tentatively TRBD2 (5 bases). The germline V gene has CDR1 SGHVS and CDR2 FQNEAQ. This CDR3 has 16 residues. V lost 5 bases and J 3 bases, leaving 20 bases between the germline ends. This CDR3 is CASSLWGGVDYYEQYV. As DNA, the CDR3 is TGTGCCAGCAGCCTATGGGGTGGGGTCGACTACTACGAGCAGTACGTC.

CDR3 nucleotides: TGTGCCAGCAGCGTAGGATGGCGGGACACCGGGGAGCTGTTTTTT. This translates into CASSVGWRDTGELFF. V gene TRBV9 combines with J gene TRBJ2-2; D may be TRBD2 (5 bases). Trimming took off 0 bases at V and 3 bases at J, with 9 bases between the two ends. Per the germline V gene, CDR1 is SGDLS and CDR2 is YYNGEE. The CDR3 has 15 residues.

V usage is TRBV7-2 and J usage is TRBJ1-4; TRBD1 aligns across 11 bases. V lost 5 bases and J lost 5; bases outside the gene matches: 4. The CDR3 loop spans 15 amino acids. Germline values: CDR1 SGHTA, CDR2 FQGNSA. The CDR3 loop reads CASSTRTGGNEKLFF. DNA of the CDR3: TGTGCCAGCAGCACGAGGACAGGGGGCAATGAAAAACTGTTTTTT.

The V gene is TRBV5-4, the J gene TRBJ1-3, with 7 positions matching TRBD1. This CDR3 is 15 amino acids long. After removal of 6 bases from V and 5 bases from J, the junction contained 11 bases not matched to a gene. CDR1 and CDR2 (germline): SGHNT, YYREEE (reference sequence). For the CDR3, the DNA is TGTGCCAGCACCCCCACTCCGGGACAGAGAAACACCATATATTTT. Translation: CASTPTPGQRNTIYF.

This chain connects TRBV7-8 to TRBJ2-7; D unclear. This CDR3 is 15 amino acids long. Germline CDR1 is SGHVS and CDR2 is FQNEAQ. The V gene lost 4 bases and the J gene lost 6 bases, with 19 bases spanning the gap. Here the CDR3 DNA reads TGTGCCAGCAGCTCACCAATTTACCGGTCGGGCGAGCAGTACTTC. It yields the protein CASSSPIYRSGEQYF.

This chain uses TRBV7-2 with TRBJ2-3; 11 bases align to TRBD2. This CDR3 comprises 16 residues. Trimming took 5 bases from V and 3 from J; bases not matched to a gene: 7. Germline CDR1 SGHTA, CDR2 FQGNSA. The DNA for the CDR3 is TGTGCCAGCAGCCCAACTAGCGGGAGCATTACAGATACGCAGTATTTT. Its protein product is CASSPTSGSITDTQYF.

The chain links TRBV6-1 to TRBJ2-7; 8 bases are a match to TRBD2. The CDR3 length is 14 residues. Unmatched junction bases numbered 6, after V lost 4 bases and J lost 4 bases. Germline CDR1 reads MNHNS; CDR2 reads SASEGT. CDR3: CASSAGGAAYEQYV. The CDR3 DNA reads as TGTGCCAGCAGTGCGGGGGGGGCGGCTTACGAGCAGTACGTC.

This chain joins TRBV27 and TRBJ1-6, with TRBD1 as a possible D gene (5 bases). There are 14 residues in the CDR3. Trimming shortened V by 2 bases and J by 7 bases, and 9 bases separated the two germline ends. Germline loops: CDR1 MNHEY, CDR2 SMNVEV (reference sequence). This CDR3 reads CASSLQGTNSPLHF. CDR3 DNA: TGTGCCAGCAGTTTACAGGGAACAAATTCACCCCTCCACTTT.

The rearrangement joins TRBV5-6 to TRBJ2-5, with TRBD2 matching over 12 bases. V was clipped by 3 bases and J by 6 bases; unmatched bases: 6. The CDR3 contains 15 residues. The germline CDR1 and CDR2 sequences are SGHDT and YYEEEE. Here the CDR3 reads CASSWLAGGWQTQYF. CDR3 DNA: TGTGCCAGCAGCTGGCTAGCGGGAGGGTGGCAGACCCAGTACTTC.

The V call is TRBV10-2, the J call TRBJ2-2; 10 bases line up with TRBD2. After removal of 7 bases from V and 7 bases from J, the junction contained 18 bases not matched to a gene. The CDR3 totals 18 residues. Germline CDR1 reads WSHSY; CDR2 reads SAAADI. The CDR3 loop is CASNLIDGAGGVGGELFF. For the CDR3, the DNA is TGCGCCAGCAACTTAATCGATGGAGCGGGGGGGGTAGGCGGGGAGCTGTTTTTT.

This clone was found once. The rearrangement joins TRBV19 to TRBJ2-5, with 8 bases fitting TRBD2. TRBJ2-7 explains the end of the DNA better; the J call may be wrong. The CDR3 extends over 15 amino acids. Germline assignment: CDR1 LNHDA and CDR2 SQIVND (reference sequence). The CDR3 protein is CASSTAAGAPYEQYF. CDR3 DNA sequence: TGTGCCAGTAGTACGGCAGCGGGGGCGCCCTACGAGCAGTACTTC.

This clone was observed a few times. This CDR3 is CASRTGVNTEAFF. CDR3 coding DNA: TGTGCCAGTAGGACAGGAGTGAACACTGAAGCTTTCTTT. This sequence joins TRBV19 and TRBJ1-1, with D perhaps TRBD1 (6 bases). CDR1 and CDR2 from the germline V gene are LNHDA and SQIVND (reference sequence). CDR3 length: 13 amino acids. V dropped 6 bases and J dropped 0 bases, with 8 bases sitting between them.

CDR3 sequence: CASSLWGDTGELFF. CDR3 DNA: TGTGCCAGCAGTTTATGGGGGGACACCGGGGAGCTGTTTTTT. The rearrangement uses TRBV27 and TRBJ2-2, with D tentatively TRBD2 (6 bases). V was pared by 1 base and J by 3 bases, with 6 bases between. Germline V gene data show CDR1 as MNHEY and CDR2 as SMNVEV (reference sequence). The CDR3 runs 14 residues.

V and J are TRBV30 and TRBJ1-5; D is uncertain. CDR1 is GTSNPN and CDR2 is SVGIG in the germline V gene (reference sequence). There are 13 residues in the CDR3. The V end was cut by 1 base, the J end by 5 bases, with 9 bases between. The CDR3 loop reads CAWSGGGDQPQHF. DNA for the CDR3: TGTGCCTGGAGTGGAGGTGGCGATCAGCCCCAGCATTTT.

This chain uses TRBV5-4 with TRBJ2-5; 11 bases match TRBD2. The CDR3 is 16 amino acids. With 4 bases clipped from V and 3 bases from J, the junction kept 8 bases outside the gene matches. Germline V lookup: CDR1 SGHNT, CDR2 YYREEE (reference sequence). CDR3 sequence (DNA): TGTGCCAGCAGCCCCGCCGGGACTAGCGGTAAAGAGACCCAGTACTTC. Protein sequence: CASSPAGTSGKETQYF.

The rearrangement joins TRBV7-8 to TRBJ1-5, with 8 bases lining up with TRBD1. The CDR3 has 16 amino acids. Trimming cost V 5 bases and J 3 bases; bases outside gene matches: 9. Germline lookup yields CDR1 SGHVS and CDR2 FQNEAQ. The CDR3 spells CASSPTGVLNNQPQHF. DNA of the CDR3: TGTGCCAGCAGCCCGACAGGGGTTCTAAACAATCAGCCCCAGCATTTT.

The V call is TRBV7-2, the J call TRBJ2-1, with 8 bases identical to TRBD2. Germline lookup yields CDR1 SGHTA and CDR2 FQGNSA. Unmatched junction bases numbered 8, after V lost 4 bases and J lost 9 bases. The CDR3 spans 14 residues. CDR3 in amino acids: CASSSGRGGTEQFF. The CDR3 nucleotides are TGTGCCAGCAGCTCGGGACGGGGGGGCACTGAGCAGTTCTTC.